The table lists the clone carrying this T cell receptor beta chain with a count of one. Profiled with immunoSEQ multiplex PCR; TCRdb holds only in-frame clones, not every one. The profile covers over 95,000 clones, with 85% appearing a single time and approximately 13% taken by the ten largest. Germline V lookup: CDR1 SGHDN, CDR2 FVKESK. CDR3 size: 16 residues. V lost 4 bases to trimming and J lost 2 bases; unmatched junction nucleotides: 10. This entry is derived from a study of blood T cell repertoires in COVID-19. The rearrangement joins TRBV14 to TRBJ2-7, with 8 bases that match TRBD1. The sequenced sample was peripheral blood. This sequence was found in a human donor in a cohort sampled during active COVID-19. The CDR3 region has the DNA TGTGCCAGCAGCCCGAAGGGAGGACAGGGAACCTACGAGCAGTACTTC. Its protein is CASSPKGGQGTYEQYF.